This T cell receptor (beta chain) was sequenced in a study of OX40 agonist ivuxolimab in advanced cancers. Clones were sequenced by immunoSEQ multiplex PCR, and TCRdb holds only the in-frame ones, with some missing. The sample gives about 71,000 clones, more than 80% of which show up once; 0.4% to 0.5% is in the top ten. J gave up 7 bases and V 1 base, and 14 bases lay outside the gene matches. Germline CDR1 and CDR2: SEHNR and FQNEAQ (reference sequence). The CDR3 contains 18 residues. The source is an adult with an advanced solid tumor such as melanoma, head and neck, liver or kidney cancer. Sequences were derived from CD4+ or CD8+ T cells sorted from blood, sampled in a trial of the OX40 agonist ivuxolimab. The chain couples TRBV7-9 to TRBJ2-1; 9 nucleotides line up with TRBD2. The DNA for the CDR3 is TGTGCCAGCAGCTTAGGGGGGTCTAGCGGGACGGAGAGAAATGAGCAGTTCTTC. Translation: CASSLGGSSGTERNEQFF.